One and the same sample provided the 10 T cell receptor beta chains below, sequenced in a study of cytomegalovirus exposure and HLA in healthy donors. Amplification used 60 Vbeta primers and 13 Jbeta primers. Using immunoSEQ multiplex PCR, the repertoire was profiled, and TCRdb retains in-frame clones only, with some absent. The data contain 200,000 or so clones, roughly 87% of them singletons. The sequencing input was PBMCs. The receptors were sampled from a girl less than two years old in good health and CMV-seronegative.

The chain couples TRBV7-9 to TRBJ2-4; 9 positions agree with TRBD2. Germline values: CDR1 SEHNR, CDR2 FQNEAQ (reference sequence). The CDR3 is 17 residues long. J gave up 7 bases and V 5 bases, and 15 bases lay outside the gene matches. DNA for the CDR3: TGTGCCAGCAGCATAACCGGGACTAGCCCCTATAGGAACATTCAGTACTTC. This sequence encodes CASSITGTSPYRNIQYF.

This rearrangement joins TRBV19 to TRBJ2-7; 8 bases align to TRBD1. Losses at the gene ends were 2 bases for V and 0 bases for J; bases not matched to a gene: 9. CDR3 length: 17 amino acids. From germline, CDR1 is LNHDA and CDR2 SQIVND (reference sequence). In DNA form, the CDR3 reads TGTGCCAGTAGTATATACTTCCGGACAGGGCACTCCTACGAGCAGTACTTC. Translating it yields CASSIYFRTGHSYEQYF.

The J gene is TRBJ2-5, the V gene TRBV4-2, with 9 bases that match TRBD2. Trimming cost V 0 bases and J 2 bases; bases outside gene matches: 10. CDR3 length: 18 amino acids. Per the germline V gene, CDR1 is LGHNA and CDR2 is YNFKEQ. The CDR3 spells CASSQEGGTSWGQETQYF. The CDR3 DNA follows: TGTGCCAGCAGCCAAGAAGGGGGGACTAGCTGGGGACAAGAGACCCAGTACTTC.

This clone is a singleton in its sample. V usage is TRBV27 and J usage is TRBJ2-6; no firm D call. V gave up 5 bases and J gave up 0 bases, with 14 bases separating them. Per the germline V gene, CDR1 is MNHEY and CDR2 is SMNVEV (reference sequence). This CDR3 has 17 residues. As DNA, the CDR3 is TGTGCCAGCAGTACATACAGAGAAACCTCTGGGGCCAACGTCCTGACTTTC. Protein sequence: CASSTYRETSGANVLTF.

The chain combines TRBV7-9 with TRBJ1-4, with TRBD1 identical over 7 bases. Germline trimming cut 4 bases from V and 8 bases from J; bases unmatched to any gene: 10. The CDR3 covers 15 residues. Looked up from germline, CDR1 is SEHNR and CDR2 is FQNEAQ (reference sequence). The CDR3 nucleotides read TGTGCCAGCAGCTCAACTGAGGGGGCTTTAGAAAAACTGTTTTTT. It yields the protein CASSSTEGALEKLFF.

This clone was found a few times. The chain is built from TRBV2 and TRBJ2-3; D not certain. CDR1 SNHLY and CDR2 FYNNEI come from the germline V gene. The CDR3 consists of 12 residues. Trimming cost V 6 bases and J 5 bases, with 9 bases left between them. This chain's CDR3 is CASRGLVDTQYF. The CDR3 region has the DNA TGTGCCAGCAGGGGCCTGGTAGATACGCAGTATTTT.

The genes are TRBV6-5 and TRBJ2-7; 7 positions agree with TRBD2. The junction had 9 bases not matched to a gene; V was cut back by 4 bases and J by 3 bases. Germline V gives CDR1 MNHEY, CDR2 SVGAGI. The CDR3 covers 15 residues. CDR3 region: CASSFGRGGYYEQYF. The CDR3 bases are TGTGCCAGCAGTTTTGGACGGGGAGGGTACTACGAGCAGTACTTC.

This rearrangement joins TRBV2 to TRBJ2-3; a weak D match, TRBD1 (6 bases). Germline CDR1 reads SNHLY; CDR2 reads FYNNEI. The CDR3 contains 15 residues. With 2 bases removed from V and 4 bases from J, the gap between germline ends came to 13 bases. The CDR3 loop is CASSESGVKADTQYF. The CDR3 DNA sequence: TGTGCCAGCAGTGAATCAGGGGTGAAGGCAGATACGCAGTATTTT. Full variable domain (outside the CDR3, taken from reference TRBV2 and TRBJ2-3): EPEVTQTPSHQVTQMGQEVILRCVPISNHLYFYWYRQILGQKVEFLVSFYNNEISEKSEIFDDQFSVERPDGSNFTLKIRSTKLEDSAMYFCASSESGVKADTQYFGPGTRLTVL.

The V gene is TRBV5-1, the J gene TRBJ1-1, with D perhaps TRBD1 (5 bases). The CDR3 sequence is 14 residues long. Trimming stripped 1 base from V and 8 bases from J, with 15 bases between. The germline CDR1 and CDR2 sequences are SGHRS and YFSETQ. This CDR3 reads CASSLSQGRTEAFF. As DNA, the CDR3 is TGCGCCAGCAGCTTGAGCCAGGGTAGAACGGAAGCTTTCTTT.

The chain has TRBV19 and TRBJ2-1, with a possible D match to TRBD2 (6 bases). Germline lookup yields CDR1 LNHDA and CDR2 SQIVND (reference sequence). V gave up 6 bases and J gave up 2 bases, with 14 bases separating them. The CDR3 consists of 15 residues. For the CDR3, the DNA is TGTGCCAGTAGAGGCCTCGGGAGTACCTACAATGAGCAGTTCTTC. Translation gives CASRGLGSTYNEQFF. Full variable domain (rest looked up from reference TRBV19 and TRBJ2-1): DGGITQSPKYLFRKEGQNVTLSCEQNLNHDAMYWYRQDPGQGLRLIYYSQIVNDFQKGDIAEGYSVSREKKESFPLTVTSAQKNPTAFYLCASRGLGSTYNEQFFGPGTRLTVL.